This record concerns one TCR beta chain sequence. The data were produced by immunoSEQ multiplex PCR, yet TCRdb's version contains in-frame clones alone and is incomplete. The sample has under 5,500 clones; 30% to 35% are singletons. V was clipped by 3 bases and J by 7 bases; unmatched bases: 7. This CDR3 has 15 amino acids. Looked up from germline, CDR1 is KGHSH and CDR2 is LQKENI. Treatment in this sample: randomized to nivolumab then ipilimumab (arm A) or the reverse (arm B). This sample is part of a study of sequential checkpoint blockade in melanoma. Study-wide background: Arm A got nivolumab then ipilimumab; arm B the reverse, 1:1. Matched biopsies came pretreatment and at week 13 for 20 to 25 patients. TCRβ was sequenced from DNA of 90 or so pretreatment tumors.

This chain links TRBV18 with TRBJ1-2, with 11 bases matching TRBD1. The sequence came from a human donor with melanoma. The sequences come from tumor tissue (inferred from file names), collected from a patient given nivolumab and ipilimumab in sequence. CDR3 loop: CASSPRTGGGPGYTF. The CDR3 region has the DNA TGTGCCAGCTCACCGCGGACAGGGGGCGGCCCTGGCTACACCTTC.